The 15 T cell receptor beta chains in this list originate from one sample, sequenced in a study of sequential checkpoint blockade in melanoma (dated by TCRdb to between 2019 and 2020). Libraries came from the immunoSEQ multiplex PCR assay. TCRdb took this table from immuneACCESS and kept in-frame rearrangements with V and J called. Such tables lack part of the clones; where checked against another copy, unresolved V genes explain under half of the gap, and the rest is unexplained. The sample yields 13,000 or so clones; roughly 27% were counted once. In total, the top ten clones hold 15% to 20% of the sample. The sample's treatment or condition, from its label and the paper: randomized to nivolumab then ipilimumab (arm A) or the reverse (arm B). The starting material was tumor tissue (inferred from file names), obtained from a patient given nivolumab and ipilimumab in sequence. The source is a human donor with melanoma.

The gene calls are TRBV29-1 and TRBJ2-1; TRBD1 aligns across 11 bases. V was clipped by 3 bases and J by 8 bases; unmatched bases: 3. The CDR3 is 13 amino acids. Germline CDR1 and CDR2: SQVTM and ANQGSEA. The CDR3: CSVEDRGPDEQFF. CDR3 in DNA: TGCAGCGTTGAGGACAGGGGGCCCGATGAGCAGTTCTTC.

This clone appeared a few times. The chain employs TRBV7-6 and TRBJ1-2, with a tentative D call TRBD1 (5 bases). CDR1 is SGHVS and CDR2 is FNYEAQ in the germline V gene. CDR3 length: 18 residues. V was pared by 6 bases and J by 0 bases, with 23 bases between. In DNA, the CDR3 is TGTGCCAGCAGTCCTCCCTACCCCCAGGGCCTTTCTAACTATGGCTACACCTTC. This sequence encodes CASSPPYPQGLSNYGYTF. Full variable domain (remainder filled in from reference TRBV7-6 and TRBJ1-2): GAGVSQSPRYKVTKRGQDVALRCDPISGHVSLYWYRQALGQGPEFLTYFNYEAQQDKSGLPNDRFSAERPEGSISTLTIQRTEQRDSAMYRCASSPPYPQGLSNYGYTFGSGTRLTVV.

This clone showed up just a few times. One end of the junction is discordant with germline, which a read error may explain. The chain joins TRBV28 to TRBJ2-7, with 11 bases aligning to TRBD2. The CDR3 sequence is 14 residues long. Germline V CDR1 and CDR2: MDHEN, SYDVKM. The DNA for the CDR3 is TGTGCCAGCGGTTTAGCGGGAGGGGGCTACGAGCAGTACTTC. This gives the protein CASGLAGGGYEQYF. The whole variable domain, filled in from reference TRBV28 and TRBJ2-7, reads DVKVTQSSRYLVKRTGEKVFLECVQDMDHENMFWYRQDPGLGLRLIYFSYDVKMKEKGDIPEGYSVSREKKERFSLILESASTNQTSMYLCASGLAGGGYEQYFGPGTRLTVT.

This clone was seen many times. The CDR3 region has the DNA TGTGCCAGCAGCTTGGTTGGGCAAACCTATGGCTACACCTTC. Translated: CASSLVGQTYGYTF. J is TRBJ1-2 and V is TRBV11-3; unclear D gene. The CDR3 consists of 14 residues. Per germline, CDR1 SGHNT and CDR2 YENEEA. Trimming cost V 3 bases and J 4 bases, with 12 bases left between them.

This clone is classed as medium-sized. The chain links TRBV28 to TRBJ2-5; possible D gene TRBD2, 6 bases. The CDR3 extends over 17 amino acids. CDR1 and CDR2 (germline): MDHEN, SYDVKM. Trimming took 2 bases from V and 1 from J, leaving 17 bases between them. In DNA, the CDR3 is TGTGCCAGCAGTTTAGGCCGGGAGCACTCGGGCCAAGAGACCCAGTACTTC. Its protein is CASSLGREHSGQETQYF.

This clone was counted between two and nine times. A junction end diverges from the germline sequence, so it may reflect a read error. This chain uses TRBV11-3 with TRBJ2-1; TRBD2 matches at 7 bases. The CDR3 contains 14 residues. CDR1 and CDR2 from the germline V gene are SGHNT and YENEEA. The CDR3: CARSLRQGGNEQFF. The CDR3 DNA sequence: TGTGCCAGAAGCTTACGGCAGGGAGGGAATGAGCAGTTCTTC.

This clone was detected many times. The CDR3 sequence is CASTDRSAPYQPQHF. CDR3 bases: TGTGCCAGCACCGACCGGTCAGCCCCTTATCAGCCCCAGCATTTT. The chain combines TRBV6-8 with TRBJ1-5; D remains unclear. This CDR3 spans 15 amino acids. CDR1 is MNHGY, CDR2 SAAAGT, per germline. Between the trimmed V and J ends, which lost 7 bases and 5 bases, there was a span of 18 bases.

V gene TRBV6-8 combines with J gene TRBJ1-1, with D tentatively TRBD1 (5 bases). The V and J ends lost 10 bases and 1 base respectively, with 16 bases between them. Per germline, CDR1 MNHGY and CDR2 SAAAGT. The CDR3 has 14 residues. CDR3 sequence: CAIRGEGGNTEAFF. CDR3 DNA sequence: TGTGCCATCCGGGGGGAGGGAGGGAACACTGAAGCTTTCTTT.

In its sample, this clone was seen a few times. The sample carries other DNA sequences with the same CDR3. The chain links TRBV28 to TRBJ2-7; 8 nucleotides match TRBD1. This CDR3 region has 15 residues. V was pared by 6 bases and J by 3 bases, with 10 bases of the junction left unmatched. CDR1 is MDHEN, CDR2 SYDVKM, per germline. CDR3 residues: CASSLTGTGSYEQYF. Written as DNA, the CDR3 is TGTGCCAGCAGCCTAACCGGGACAGGCAGCTACGAGCAGTACTTC. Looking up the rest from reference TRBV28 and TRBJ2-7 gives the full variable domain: DVKVTQSSRYLVKRTGEKVFLECVQDMDHENMFWYRQDPGLGLRLIYFSYDVKMKEKGDIPEGYSVSREKKERFSLILESASTNQTSMYLCASSLTGTGSYEQYFGPGTRLTVT.

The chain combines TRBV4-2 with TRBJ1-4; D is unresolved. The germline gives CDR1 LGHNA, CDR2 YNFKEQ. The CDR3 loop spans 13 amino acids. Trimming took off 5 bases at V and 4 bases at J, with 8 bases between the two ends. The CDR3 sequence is CASSLVFNEKLFF. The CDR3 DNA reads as TGTGCCAGCAGCTTAGTATTTAATGAAAAACTGTTTTTT.

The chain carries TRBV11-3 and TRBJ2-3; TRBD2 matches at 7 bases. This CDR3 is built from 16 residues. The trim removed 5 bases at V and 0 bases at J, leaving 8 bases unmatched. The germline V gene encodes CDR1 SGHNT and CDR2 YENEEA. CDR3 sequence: CASSPPRGVSTDTQYF. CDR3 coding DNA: TGTGCCAGCAGCCCCCCCCGGGGGGTTAGCACAGATACGCAGTATTTT.

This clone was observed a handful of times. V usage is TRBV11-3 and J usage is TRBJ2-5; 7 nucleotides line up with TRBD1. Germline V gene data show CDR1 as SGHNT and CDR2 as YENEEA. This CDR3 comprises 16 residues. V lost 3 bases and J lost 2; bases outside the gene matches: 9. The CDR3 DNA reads TGTGCCAGCAGCTTTGGGGCAGGGGGAATACAAGAGACCCAGTACTTC. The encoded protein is CASSFGAGGIQETQYF.

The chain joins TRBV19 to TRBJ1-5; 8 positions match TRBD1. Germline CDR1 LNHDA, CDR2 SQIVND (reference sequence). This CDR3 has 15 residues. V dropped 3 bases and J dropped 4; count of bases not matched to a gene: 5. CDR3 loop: CASSIGWTGNQPQHF. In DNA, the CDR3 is TGTGCCAGTAGTATCGGTTGGACAGGGAATCAGCCCCAGCATTTT.

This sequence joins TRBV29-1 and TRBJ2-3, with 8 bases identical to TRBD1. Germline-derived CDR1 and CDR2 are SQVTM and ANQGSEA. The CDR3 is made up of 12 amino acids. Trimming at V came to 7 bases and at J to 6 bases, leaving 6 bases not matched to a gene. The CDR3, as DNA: TGCAGCGCCGGGGACAGGCTGGATACGCAGTATTTT. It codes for CSAGDRLDTQYF.

DNA of the CDR3: TGTGCCAGTAGTTCCGGGTTCCGGGTCTACAATCAGCCCCAGCATTTT. It specifies CASSSGFRVYNQPQHF. The genes are TRBV19 and TRBJ1-5; D gene unclear. The CDR3 length is 16 residues. In germline, CDR1 is LNHDA, CDR2 SQIVND (reference sequence). The V end lost 5 bases, the J end lost 3 bases, and 17 bases lay between the germline ends.